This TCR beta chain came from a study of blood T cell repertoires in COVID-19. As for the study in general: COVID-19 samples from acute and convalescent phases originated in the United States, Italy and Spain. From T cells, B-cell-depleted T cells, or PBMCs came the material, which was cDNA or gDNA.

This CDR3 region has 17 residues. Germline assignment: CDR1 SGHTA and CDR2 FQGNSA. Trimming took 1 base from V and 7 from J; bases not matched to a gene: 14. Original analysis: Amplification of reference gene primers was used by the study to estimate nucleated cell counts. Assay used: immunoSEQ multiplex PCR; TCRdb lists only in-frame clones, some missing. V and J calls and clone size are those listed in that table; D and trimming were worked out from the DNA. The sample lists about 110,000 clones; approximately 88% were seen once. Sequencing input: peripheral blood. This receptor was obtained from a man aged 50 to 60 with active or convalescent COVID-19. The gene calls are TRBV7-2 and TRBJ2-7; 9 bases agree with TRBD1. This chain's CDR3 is CASSLVRGDRAPAEQYF. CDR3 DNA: TGTGCCAGCAGCTTAGTTCGGGGGGACAGGGCGCCGGCAGAGCAGTACTTC. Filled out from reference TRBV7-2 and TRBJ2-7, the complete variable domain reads GAGVSQSPSNKVTEKGKDVELRCDPISGHTALYWYRQSLGQGLEFLIYFQGNSAPDKSGLPSDRFSAERTGGSVSTLTIQRTQQEDSAVYLCASSLVRGDRAPAEQYFGPGTRLTVT.